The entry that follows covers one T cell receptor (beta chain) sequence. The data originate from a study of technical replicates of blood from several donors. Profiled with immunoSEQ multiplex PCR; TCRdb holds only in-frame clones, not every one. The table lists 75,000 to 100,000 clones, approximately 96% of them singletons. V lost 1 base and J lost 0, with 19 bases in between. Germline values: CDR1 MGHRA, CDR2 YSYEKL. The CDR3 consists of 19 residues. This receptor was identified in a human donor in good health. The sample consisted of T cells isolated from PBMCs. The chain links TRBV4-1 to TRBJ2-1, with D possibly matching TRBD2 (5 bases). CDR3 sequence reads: CASSQARVSGGLSYNEQFF. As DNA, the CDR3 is TGCGCCAGCAGCCAAGCTCGAGTTTCTGGCGGACTCTCCTACAATGAGCAGTTCTTC.